These 21 T cell receptor beta chains were sequenced from one sample in a study of blood T cell repertoires in COVID-19. Profiled with immunoSEQ multiplex PCR; TCRdb holds only in-frame clones, not every one. The data contain 300,000 to 450,000 clones, around nine tenths of them singletons. The sequenced sample consisted of peripheral blood. The source is an older woman with COVID-19, enrolled during active disease.

This clone appeared a single time. This chain links TRBV6-5 with TRBJ1-5; 12 positions agree with TRBD1. CDR1 is MNHEY, CDR2 SVGAGI, per germline. The CDR3 is 15 amino acids. The trim removed 6 bases at V and 4 bases at J, leaving 4 bases unmatched. The CDR3 nucleotides read TGTGCCAGCAGGGGGGGACAGGGGGCGAATCAGCCCCAGCATTTT. This codes for CASRGGQGANQPQHF.

The chain carries TRBV28 and TRBJ2-6; D call uncertain. Looked up from germline, CDR1 is MDHEN and CDR2 is SYDVKM. V shed 5 bases and J shed 1 base, with 12 bases lying between them. This CDR3 has 16 residues. CDR3: CASSQPQVSGANVLTF. The CDR3 nucleotides are TGTGCCAGCAGTCAACCCCAGGTGTCTGGGGCCAACGTCCTGACTTTC.

The chain joins TRBV27 to TRBJ1-5, with a tentative D call TRBD1 (6 bases). V lost 5 bases and J lost 1, with 15 bases in between. The CDR3 loop spans 16 amino acids. Germline V gene data show CDR1 as MNHEY and CDR2 as SMNVEV (reference sequence). CDR3 DNA sequence: TGTGCCAGCAGTCCCACAGGGAAAGGGAGCAATCAGCCCCAGCATTTT. It yields the protein CASSPTGKGSNQPQHF.

The chain has TRBV7-9 and TRBJ2-3, with TRBD2 matching over 7 bases. With V trimmed by 4 bases and J by 5 bases, 6 bases remained unmatched. This CDR3 has 14 residues. Germline values: CDR1 SEHNR, CDR2 FQNEAQ (reference sequence). The CDR3 nucleotides read TGTGCCAGCAGCTATCGGCGGGGGAGAGATACGCAGTATTTT. The encoded protein is CASSYRRGRDTQYF.

This sequence joins TRBV5-6 and TRBJ2-2, with 10 nucleotides matching TRBD2. From germline, CDR1 is SGHDT and CDR2 YYEEEE. The V gene end was trimmed by 3 bases and the J gene end by 4 bases; junction bases not matched to a gene: 6. This CDR3 has 16 amino acids. The CDR3 sequence is CASSSGTSAVTGELFF. In DNA form, the CDR3 reads TGTGCCAGCAGCTCCGGGACTAGCGCGGTCACCGGGGAGCTGTTTTTT.

This clone was counted once. The chain uses TRBV5-1 and TRBJ2-3, with 10 bases that match TRBD2. V lost 2 bases and J lost 2; bases outside the gene matches: 5. Per germline, CDR1 SGHRS and CDR2 YFSETQ. CDR3 length equals 16 residues. CDR3 amino acids: CASSFSGGTNTDTQYF. CDR3 nucleotides: TGCGCCAGCAGCTTTAGCGGGGGGACCAACACAGATACGCAGTATTTT.

This sequence joins TRBV19 and TRBJ1-1; 8 bases agree with TRBD1. The CDR3 has 15 residues. V was clipped by 9 bases and J by 0 bases; unmatched bases: 9. Looked up from germline, CDR1 is LNHDA and CDR2 is SQIVND (reference sequence). The CDR3 reads CASMGRTGLNTEAFF. DNA for the CDR3: TGTGCCAGCATGGGTAGGACAGGGCTGAACACTGAAGCTTTCTTT.

The V call is TRBV27, the J call TRBJ1-2; D not resolved. CDR1 MNHEY and CDR2 SMNVEV come from the germline V gene (reference sequence). The CDR3 totals 14 residues. Trimming left V 3 bases short and J 7 bases short, with 15 bases between. Here the CDR3 reads CASSLVSAGGGYTF. The CDR3 DNA is TGTGCCAGCAGTTTGGTTTCGGCAGGAGGTGGCTACACCTTC.

This rearrangement joins TRBV11-2 to TRBJ1-1; D is ambiguous. The CDR3 loop spans 14 amino acids. Deletions cut 5 bases from V and 0 bases from J, with 10 bases between. The germline CDR1 and CDR2 sequences are SGHAT and FQNNGV. The CDR3 region has the DNA TGTGCCAGCAGCCTTCTTCCTATGAACACTGAAGCTTTCTTT. Its protein is CASSLLPMNTEAFF.

Details on this clone: Different DNA sequences within this sample yield the same CDR3. The chain combines TRBV5-4 with TRBJ1-1, with D possibly being TRBD1 (5 bases). The germline CDR1 and CDR2 sequences are SGHNT and YYREEE (reference sequence). The ends were cut back, 2 bases at V and 7 bases at J, with 15 bases in the middle. This CDR3 region has 14 residues. The CDR3 is CASSFGGHSHEAFF. The CDR3 DNA sequence: TGTGCCAGCAGCTTCGGCGGACATTCCCATGAAGCTTTCTTT.

V is TRBV9 and J is TRBJ1-6; D is ambiguous. V was pared by 1 base and J by 0 bases, with 5 bases between. CDR3 length: 15 residues. The V gene's germline CDR1 is SGDLS and CDR2 YYNGEE. This chain's CDR3 is CASSVTSSYNSPLHF. CDR3 DNA: TGTGCCAGCAGCGTAACTAGCTCCTATAATTCACCCCTCCACTTT.

This rearrangement joins TRBV19 to TRBJ1-2; perhaps TRBD1 as D (5 bases). Trimming took 4 bases from V and 4 from J, leaving 10 bases between them. The CDR3 sequence is 13 residues long. Germline CDR1 LNHDA, CDR2 SQIVND (reference sequence). CDR3 nucleotide sequence: TGTGCCAGTAGTAGGGGCAGCCGCTATGGCTACACCTTC. Its translation is CASSRGSRYGYTF. The entire variable domain, with the rest obtained from reference TRBV19 and TRBJ1-2, is as follows: DGGITQSPKYLFRKEGQNVTLSCEQNLNHDAMYWYRQDPGQGLRLIYYSQIVNDFQKGDIAEGYSVSREKKESFPLTVTSAQKNPTAFYLCASSRGSRYGYTFGSGTRLTVV.

The V call is TRBV6-5, the J call TRBJ1-5, with D possibly TRBD1 on 5 matching bases. CDR3 length equals 13 residues. Between the trimmed V and J ends, which lost 4 bases and 3 bases, there was a span of 7 bases. Germline V gives CDR1 MNHEY, CDR2 SVGAGI. The CDR3 reads CASSSTVNQPQHF. CDR3 bases: TGTGCCAGCAGTTCGACAGTCAATCAGCCCCAGCATTTT.

DNA for the CDR3: TGTGCCAGCACCCTCCCCGGAGGAACTGAAGCTTTCTTT. Amino acids: CASTLPGGTEAFF. This rearrangement joins TRBV6-5 to TRBJ1-1; D is unresolved. V lost 7 bases to trimming and J lost 5 bases, with 14 bases between them. Germline values: CDR1 MNHEY, CDR2 SVGAGI. The CDR3 spans 13 residues.

The CDR3, as DNA: TGTGCCAGCAGCTTCCCCCCTAGCTCTGGAAACACCATATATTTT. Translation: CASSFPPSSGNTIYF. The chain links TRBV7-9 to TRBJ1-3, with D hard to call. Germline loops: CDR1 SEHNR, CDR2 FQNEAQ (reference sequence). The V and J ends lost 3 bases and 0 bases respectively, with 9 bases between them. The CDR3 has 15 residues.

This clone was observed once. J is TRBJ1-1 and V is TRBV7-6; D not resolved. The CDR3 consists of 9 residues. V lost 10 bases and J 9 bases, leaving 9 bases between the germline ends. Germline V gives CDR1 SGHVS, CDR2 FNYEAQ. CDR3 bases: TGTGCCATCGGGTCGCAAGCTTTCTTT. This translates into CAIGSQAFF.

The chain recombines TRBV27 with TRBJ1-4; 10 nucleotides agree with TRBD1. There are 15 residues in the CDR3. Looked up from germline, CDR1 is MNHEY and CDR2 is SMNVEV (reference sequence). Losses at the gene ends were 6 bases for V and 2 bases for J; bases not matched to a gene: 3. The CDR3 coding sequence is TGTGCCAGCAGCCGGACAGGGGGTACTAATGAAAAACTGTTTTTT. Translation gives CASSRTGGTNEKLFF.

This rearrangement joins TRBV5-1 to TRBJ2-1, with TRBD2 matching over 10 bases. This CDR3 has 14 amino acids. V gave up 0 bases and J gave up 10 bases; unmatched junction bases: 4. CDR1 is SGHRS and CDR2 is YFSETQ in the germline V gene. CDR3 amino acids: CASSLERGGAEQFF. DNA for the CDR3: TGCGCCAGCAGCTTGGAGCGGGGGGGAGCGGAGCAGTTCTTC. Full variable domain (remainder filled in from reference TRBV5-1 and TRBJ2-1): KAGVTQTPRYLIKTRGQQVTLSCSPISGHRSVSWYQQTPGQGLQFLFEYFSETQRNKGNFPGRFSGRQFSNSRSEMNVSTLELGDSALYLCASSLERGGAEQFFGPGTRLTVL.

This clone was detected only once. The chain has TRBV2 and TRBJ1-1; maybe TRBD1 (5 bases). V lost 8 bases and J 5 bases, leaving 12 bases between the germline ends. The CDR3 has 12 amino acids. Germline V gene lookup returns CDR1 SNHLY and CDR2 FYNNEI. The CDR3 spells CASRVGGTEAFF. The CDR3 coding sequence is TGTGCCAGCCGGGTGGGGGGGACTGAAGCTTTCTTT.

The chain couples TRBV9 to TRBJ2-7; 9 positions match TRBD2. The V segment lost 0 bases and the J segment 2 bases; nucleotides outside the gene matches: 12. This CDR3 has 18 residues. Germline values: CDR1 SGDLS, CDR2 YYNGEE. CDR3 amino acids: CASSVEPLASGETYEQYF. The CDR3 nucleotides are TGTGCCAGCAGCGTAGAGCCCTTGGCTAGCGGGGAGACCTACGAGCAGTACTTC.

This chain links TRBV19 with TRBJ2-3; 15 bases are shared with TRBD2. V shed 5 bases and J 3 bases; nucleotides not matched to a gene: 6. Germline CDR1 is LNHDA and CDR2 is SQIVND (reference sequence). The CDR3 has 17 amino acids. The CDR3 DNA is TGTGCCAGTAGTCGCCGTGGACTAGCGGGGGGGACAGATACGCAGTATTTT. Protein product: CASSRRGLAGGTDTQYF.